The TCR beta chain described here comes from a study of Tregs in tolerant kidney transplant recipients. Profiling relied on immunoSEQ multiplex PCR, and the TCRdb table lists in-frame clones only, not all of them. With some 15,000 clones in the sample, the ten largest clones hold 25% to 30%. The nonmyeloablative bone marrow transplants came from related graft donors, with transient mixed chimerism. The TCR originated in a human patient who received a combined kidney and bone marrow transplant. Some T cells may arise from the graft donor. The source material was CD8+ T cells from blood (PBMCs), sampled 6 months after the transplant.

CDR3 sequence reads: CASSLGALGEKLFF. The sequenced part of the CDR3 DNA is TGTGCCAGCAGCTTAGGGGCCCTGGGTGAAAAG. This chain uses TRBV5-6 with TRBJ2-2; the D gene is possibly TRBD1 (5 bases). The read terminates 3 residues before the CDR3 end, so the remaining end is supplied by the germline J gene. Germline CDR1 and CDR2: SGHDT and YYEEEE. This CDR3 is 14 amino acids long.